This entry lists 9 T cell receptor beta chains sequenced from one sample in a study of OX40 agonist ivuxolimab in advanced cancers. Clones were read by immunoSEQ multiplex PCR, and TCRdb kept only the in-frame ones, dropping some. The sample shows about 50,000 clones, 75% to 80% of them seen only once. The sample here was CD4+ or CD8+ T cells sorted from blood, taken in a trial of the OX40 agonist ivuxolimab. Source of these receptors: an adult with an advanced solid tumor such as melanoma, head and neck, liver or kidney cancer.

The rearrangement links TRBV11-2 to TRBJ2-5; no clear D gene. The V gene lost 4 bases and the J gene lost 2 bases, with 11 bases spanning the gap. CDR1 is SGHAT and CDR2 is FQNNGV in the germline V gene. This CDR3 is built from 14 residues. CDR3 sequence: CASSYLGMQETQYF. The CDR3 bases are TGTGCCAGCAGCTACCTGGGGATGCAAGAGACCCAGTACTTC. The whole variable domain, remainder taken from reference TRBV11-2 and TRBJ2-5, is EAGVAQSPRYKIIEKRQSVAFWCNPISGHATLYWYQQILGQGPKLLIQFQNNGVVDDSQLPKDRFSAERLKGVDSTLKIQPAKLEDSAVYLCASSYLGMQETQYFGPGTRLLVL.

The chain couples TRBV5-1 to TRBJ2-5; 10 nucleotides agree with TRBD2. V gave up 2 bases and J gave up 5 bases; unmatched junction bases: 9. Per the germline V gene, CDR1 is SGHRS and CDR2 is YFSETQ. This CDR3 has 16 residues. Here the CDR3 DNA reads TGCGCCAGCAGCTTTAGGACTAGCGGCCAGGGGGAGACCCAGTACTTC. It yields the protein CASSFRTSGQGETQYF.

The chain combines TRBV5-4 with TRBJ2-1, with D hard to call. CDR3 length: 13 residues. Per germline, CDR1 SGHNT and CDR2 YYREEE (reference sequence). V was clipped by 4 bases and J by 12 bases, with 17 bases between them. DNA for the CDR3: TGTGCCAGCAGCCCATCGGCCTTTGAGAGGCAGTTCTTC. Amino acids: CASSPSAFERQFF.

J is TRBJ2-2 and V is TRBV5-1; 11 bases fit TRBD2. Looked up from germline, CDR1 is SGHRS and CDR2 is YFSETQ. The CDR3 sequence is 16 residues long. V shed 3 bases, J shed 2 bases, and the junction held 3 bases outside the gene matches. CDR3 loop: CASSYLAGGNTGELFF. CDR3 nucleotides: TGCGCCAGCAGCTACCTAGCGGGAGGCAACACCGGGGAGCTGTTTTTT.

The chain couples TRBV5-1 to TRBJ2-1; D is possibly TRBD1 (6 bases). The CDR3 length is 17 residues. Between the trimmed V and J ends, which lost 2 bases and 3 bases, there was a span of 18 bases. In germline, CDR1 is SGHRS, CDR2 YFSETQ. In DNA form, the CDR3 reads TGCGCCAGCAGCTTACGCCTCGGACAGCAGAACTACAATGAGCAGTTCTTC. This encodes CASSLRLGQQNYNEQFF. Variable domain in full (rest from reference TRBV5-1 and TRBJ2-1): KAGVTQTPRYLIKTRGQQVTLSCSPISGHRSVSWYQQTPGQGLQFLFEYFSETQRNKGNFPGRFSGRQFSNSRSEMNVSTLELGDSALYLCASSLRLGQQNYNEQFFGPGTRLTVL.

The chain has TRBV19 and TRBJ1-5, with D tentatively TRBD1 (6 bases). From germline, CDR1 is LNHDA and CDR2 SQIVND (reference sequence). The CDR3 spans 15 residues. The V and J ends lost 1 base and 5 bases respectively, with 12 bases between them. The CDR3 reads CASSIGRDKDQPQHF. CDR3 sequence (DNA): TGTGCCAGTAGTATAGGACGGGACAAGGATCAGCCCCAGCATTTT.

The gene calls are TRBV7-8 and TRBJ2-7; weak D call: TRBD1 (6 bases). In germline, CDR1 is SGHVS, CDR2 FQNEAQ. V lost 6 bases and J 0 bases, leaving 15 bases between the germline ends. The CDR3 runs to 15 residues. The CDR3, as DNA: TGTGCCAGCAGTCGCTTGACAGGAAACTCCTACGAGCAGTACTTC. This codes for CASSRLTGNSYEQYF.

This sequence joins TRBV18 and TRBJ2-3; D is possibly TRBD2 (6 bases). CDR3 length equals 13 residues. Germline CDR1 reads KGHSH; CDR2 reads LQKENI. Trimming pared 6 bases from V and 2 bases from J, leaving 9 bases between. DNA of the CDR3: TGTGCCAGCTCGGGAGGATACACAGATACGCAGTATTTT. This sequence encodes CASSGGYTDTQYF. The full variable domain, with the rest looked up from reference TRBV18 and TRBJ2-3, is NAGVMQNPRHLVRRRGQEARLRCSPMKGHSHVYWYRQLPEEGLKFMVYLQKENIIDESGMPKERFSAEFPKEGPSILRIQQVVRGDSAAYFCASSGGYTDTQYFGPGTRLTVL.

The chain recombines TRBV19 with TRBJ2-2, with D possibly TRBD2 on 6 matching bases. There are 14 residues in the CDR3. The germline CDR1 and CDR2 sequences are LNHDA and SQIVND (reference sequence). V was clipped by 9 bases and J by 1 base, with 12 bases between them. The chain's CDR3 is CASLQGLNTGELFF. CDR3 coding DNA: TGTGCCAGCTTGCAGGGACTGAACACCGGGGAGCTGTTTTTT.